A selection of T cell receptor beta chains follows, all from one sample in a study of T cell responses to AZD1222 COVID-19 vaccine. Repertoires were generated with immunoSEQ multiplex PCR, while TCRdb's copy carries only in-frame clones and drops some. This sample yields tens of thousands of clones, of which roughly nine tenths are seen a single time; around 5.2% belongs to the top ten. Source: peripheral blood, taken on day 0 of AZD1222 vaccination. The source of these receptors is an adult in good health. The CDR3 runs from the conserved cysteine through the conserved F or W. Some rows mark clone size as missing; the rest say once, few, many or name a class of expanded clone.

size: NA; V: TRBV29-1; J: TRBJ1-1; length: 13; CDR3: CSVAGMWDTEAFF
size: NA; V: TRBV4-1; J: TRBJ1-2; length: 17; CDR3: CASSQVVDVSANYGYTF
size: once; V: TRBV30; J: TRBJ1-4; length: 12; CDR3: CAWSPGGEKLFF
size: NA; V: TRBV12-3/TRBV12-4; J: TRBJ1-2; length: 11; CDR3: CASNSFYGYTF
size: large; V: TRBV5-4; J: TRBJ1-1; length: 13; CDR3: CASSYGPNTEAFF
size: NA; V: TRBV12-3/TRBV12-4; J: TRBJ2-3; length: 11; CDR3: CASSLADTQYF
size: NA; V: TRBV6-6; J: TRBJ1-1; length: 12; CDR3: CASSYSSIEAFF
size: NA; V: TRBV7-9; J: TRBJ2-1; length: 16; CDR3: CASSPVRSAPYNEQFF
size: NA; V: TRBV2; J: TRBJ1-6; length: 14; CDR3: CASSGGTGSSPLHF
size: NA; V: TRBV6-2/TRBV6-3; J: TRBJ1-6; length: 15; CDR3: CASSYGQALNSPLHF
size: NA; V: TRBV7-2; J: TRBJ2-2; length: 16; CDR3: CASSYGGNANTGELFF
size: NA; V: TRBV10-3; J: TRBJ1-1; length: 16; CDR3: CAIKRGGEGSGTEAFF
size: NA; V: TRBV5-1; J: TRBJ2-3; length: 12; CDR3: CASSFNADTQYF
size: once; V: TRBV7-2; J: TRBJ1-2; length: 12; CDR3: CASSLSRRQGTF
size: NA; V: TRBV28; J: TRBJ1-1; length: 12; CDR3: CASSLPFTEAFF
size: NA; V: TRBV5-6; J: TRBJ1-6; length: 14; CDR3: CASSSVQNNSPLHF
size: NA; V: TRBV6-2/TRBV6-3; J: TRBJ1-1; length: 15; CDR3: CASSPKRGLNTEAFF
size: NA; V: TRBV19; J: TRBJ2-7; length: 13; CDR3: CASSAAQGYEQYF
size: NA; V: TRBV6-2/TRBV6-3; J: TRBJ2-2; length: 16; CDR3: CASSYSRTSPTGELFF
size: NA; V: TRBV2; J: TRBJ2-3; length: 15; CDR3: CASKPSGANTDTQYF
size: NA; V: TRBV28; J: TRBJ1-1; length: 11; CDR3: CASNNPRAAFF
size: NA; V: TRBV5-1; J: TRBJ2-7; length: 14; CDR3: CASSLLQGAAEQYF
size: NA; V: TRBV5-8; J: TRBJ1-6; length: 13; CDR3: CASSLNRESPLHF
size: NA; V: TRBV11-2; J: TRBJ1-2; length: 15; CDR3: CASSLAGFVTYGYTF
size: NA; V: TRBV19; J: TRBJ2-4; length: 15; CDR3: CASSSSSGAKNIQYF
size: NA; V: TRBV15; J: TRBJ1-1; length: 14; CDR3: CATSRDPTGGEAFF
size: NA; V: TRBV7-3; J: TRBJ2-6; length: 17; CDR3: CASRKDSAGSGANVLTF
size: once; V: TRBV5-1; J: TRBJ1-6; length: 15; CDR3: CASRPGTGVNSPLHF
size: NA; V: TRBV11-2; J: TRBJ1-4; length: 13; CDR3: CASSLRGSVELFF
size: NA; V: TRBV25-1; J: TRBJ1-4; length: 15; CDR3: CASSDTGAADEKLFF
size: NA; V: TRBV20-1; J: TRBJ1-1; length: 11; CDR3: CSARDSWSAFF
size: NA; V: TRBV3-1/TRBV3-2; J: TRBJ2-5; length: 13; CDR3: CASRPSGAETQYF
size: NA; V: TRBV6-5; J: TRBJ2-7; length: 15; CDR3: CASSFSKGPAGEQYF
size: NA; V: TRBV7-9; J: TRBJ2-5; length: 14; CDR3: CASSLYSSQETQYF
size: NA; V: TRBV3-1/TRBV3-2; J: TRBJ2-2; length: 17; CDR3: CASSQEGRRGPTGELFF
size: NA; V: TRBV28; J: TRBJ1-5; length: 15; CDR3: CASSLPGTGGQPQHF
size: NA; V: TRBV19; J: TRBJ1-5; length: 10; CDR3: CASMGPPQHF
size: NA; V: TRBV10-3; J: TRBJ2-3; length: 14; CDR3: CAISDKRASDTQYF
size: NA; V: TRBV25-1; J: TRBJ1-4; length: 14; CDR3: CASIGRGQNEKLFF
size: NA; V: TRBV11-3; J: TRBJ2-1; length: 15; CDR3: CASSLDGGHDNEQFF
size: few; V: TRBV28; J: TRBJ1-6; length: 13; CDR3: CASSLNWGSPLHF
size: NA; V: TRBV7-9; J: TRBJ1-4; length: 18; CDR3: CASSPKGGGPATNEKLFF
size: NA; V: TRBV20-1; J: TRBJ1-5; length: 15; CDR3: CSASGAGQGIEPQHF
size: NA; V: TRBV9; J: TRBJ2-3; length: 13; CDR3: CASSVQGRDTQYF
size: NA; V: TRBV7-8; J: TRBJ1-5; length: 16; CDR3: CASSLTQGRDNQPQHF
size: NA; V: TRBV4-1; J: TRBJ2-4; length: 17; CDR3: CASSQAAGQLAKNIQYF
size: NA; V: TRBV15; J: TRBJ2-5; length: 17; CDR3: CATSRTLAGGSQETQYF
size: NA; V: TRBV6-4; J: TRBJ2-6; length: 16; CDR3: CASSSGAGYGANVLTF
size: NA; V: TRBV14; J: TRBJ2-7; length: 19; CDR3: CASSQDSLPNSQYKYEQYF
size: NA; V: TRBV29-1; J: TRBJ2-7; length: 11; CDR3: CSVETGFEQYF
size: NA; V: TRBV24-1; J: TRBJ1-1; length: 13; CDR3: CATMGQRNTEAFF
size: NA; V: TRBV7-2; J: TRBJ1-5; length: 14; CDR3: CASSSSRPNQPQHF
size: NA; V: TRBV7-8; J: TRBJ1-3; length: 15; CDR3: CASSSGLQTGNTIYF
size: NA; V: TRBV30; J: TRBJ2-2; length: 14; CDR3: CAWGRQANTGELFF
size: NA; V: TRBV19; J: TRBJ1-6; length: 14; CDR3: CASRPTGGNSPLHF
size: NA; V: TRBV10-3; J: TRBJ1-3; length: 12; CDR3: CAIMGSGNTIYF
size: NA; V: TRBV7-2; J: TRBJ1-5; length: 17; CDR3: CASSLSPGGTQNQPQHF